Described below is a single TCR beta chain sequence and its context. Germline CDR1 and CDR2: MNHEY and SVGAGI. CDR3 length: 13 amino acids. V gave up 4 bases and J gave up 4 bases, with 10 bases separating them. The entry originates in a study of response to subunit inactivated influenza vaccine. TCRdb called the RT-PCR reads again in MiXCR, with one record for every CDR3 protein. Of some 160,000 distinct CDR3 sequences in the sample, under 13% were seen once. The V and J genes are TRBV6-5 and TRBJ1-2, with a weak D call TRBD1 (5 bases). The clonotype comes from a man aged 45-60 years who received an inactivated influenza vaccine. Here the sequenced sample was non-naive T cells sorted from PBMCs, taken 45 days after vaccination. For the CDR3, the DNA is TGTGCCAGCAGTTCCATGGGGACCTATGGCTACACCTTC. This translates into CASSSMGTYGYTF.